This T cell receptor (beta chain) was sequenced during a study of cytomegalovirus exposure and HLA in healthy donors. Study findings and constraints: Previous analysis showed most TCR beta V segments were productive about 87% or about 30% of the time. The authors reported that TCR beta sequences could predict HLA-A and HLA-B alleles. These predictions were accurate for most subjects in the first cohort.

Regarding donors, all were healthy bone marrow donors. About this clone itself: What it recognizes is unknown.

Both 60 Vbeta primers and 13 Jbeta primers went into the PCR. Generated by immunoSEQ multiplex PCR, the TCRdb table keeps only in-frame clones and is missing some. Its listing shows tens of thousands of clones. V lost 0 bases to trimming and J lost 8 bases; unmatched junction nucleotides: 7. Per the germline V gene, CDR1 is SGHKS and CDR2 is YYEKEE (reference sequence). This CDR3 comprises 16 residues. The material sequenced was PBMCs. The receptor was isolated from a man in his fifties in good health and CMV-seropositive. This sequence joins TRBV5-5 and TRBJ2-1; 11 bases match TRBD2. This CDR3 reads CASSLEVAGGWYEQFF. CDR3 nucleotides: TGTGCCAGCAGCTTGGAGGTAGCGGGAGGGTGGTATGAGCAGTTCTTC.